The 25 T cell receptor beta chains listed next were all sequenced from one sample in a study of cytomegalovirus exposure and HLA in healthy donors. Sequencing used immunoSEQ multiplex PCR; TCRdb keeps in-frame clones, though not all of them. This table holds fewer than 200,000 clones, about 80% found once. Sequenced: PBMCs. These receptors were collected from a woman aged 18-29 years in good health and CMV-seropositive.

The J gene is TRBJ1-4, the V gene TRBV5-6; D gene uncertain. The CDR3 covers 14 residues. Trimming pared 0 bases from V and 2 bases from J, leaving 5 bases between. Germline V gene sequence: CDR1 SGHDT, CDR2 YYEEEE. CDR3 sequence: CASSLGSTNEKLFF. The CDR3 region has the DNA TGTGCCAGCAGCTTGGGTAGCACTAATGAAAAACTGTTTTTT. Together with reference TRBV5-6 and TRBJ1-4, the CDR3 gives the full variable domain: DAGVTQSPTHLIKTRGQQVTLRCSPKSGHDTVSWYQQALGQGPQFIFQYYEEEERQRGNFPDRFSGHQFPNYSSELNVNALLLGDSALYLCASSLGSTNEKLFFGSGTQLSVL.

In its sample, this clone was seen a few times. The chain is built from TRBV5-6 and TRBJ2-5; a weak D match, TRBD2 (7 bases). The CDR3 sequence is 15 residues long. The V end was cut by 4 bases, the J end by 5 bases, with 18 bases between. From germline, CDR1 is SGHDT and CDR2 YYEEEE. CDR3 DNA sequence: TGTGCCAGCAGCACAGTAGGGGGGGTATGGGAGACCCAGTACTTC. It translates to CASSTVGGVWETQYF.

The V gene is TRBV15, the J gene TRBJ1-2, with D unclear. Trimming removed 4 bases from V and 6 bases from J, with 9 bases in between. The CDR3 covers 12 residues. Germline values: CDR1 LNHNV, CDR2 YYDKDF (reference sequence). The chain's CDR3 is CATSTASDGYTF. CDR3 sequence (DNA): TGTGCCACCAGCACTGCAAGCGATGGCTACACCTTC.

CDR3 DNA sequence: TGTGCCAGCAGTGAACGCGGGGGTGGTAGGACAGATACGCAGTATTTT. Its protein product is CASSERGGGRTDTQYF. This chain joins TRBV2 and TRBJ2-3, with 7 bases that match TRBD2. V was clipped by 2 bases and J by 3 bases; unmatched bases: 8. The germline V gene encodes CDR1 SNHLY and CDR2 FYNNEI. This CDR3 region has 16 residues. The full variable domain, rest sourced from reference TRBV2 and TRBJ2-3, is EPEVTQTPSHQVTQMGQEVILRCVPISNHLYFYWYRQILGQKVEFLVSFYNNEISEKSEIFDDQFSVERPDGSNFTLKIRSTKLEDSAMYFCASSERGGGRTDTQYFGPGTRLTVL.

Only a few counts were recorded for this clone. This chain connects TRBV6-1 to TRBJ1-5; 10 bases fit TRBD1. CDR1 is MNHNS, CDR2 SASEGT, per germline. The V and J ends lost 7 bases and 1 base, in that order; junction bases with no gene match: 4. This CDR3 comprises 15 residues. CDR3 loop: CASIRGQGSNQPQHF. The CDR3 bases are TGTGCCAGCATTAGGGGACAGGGGAGCAATCAGCCCCAGCATTTT.

The chain couples TRBV7-6 to TRBJ2-1; weak D call: TRBD1 (6 bases). V shed 0 bases and J shed 4 bases, with 10 bases lying between them. Germline V CDR1 and CDR2: SGHVS, FNYEAQ. The CDR3 is 15 residues long. CDR3 region: CASSLAGANYNEQFF. The CDR3 DNA is TGTGCCAGCAGCTTAGCGGGGGCGAATTACAATGAGCAGTTCTTC.

The chain recombines TRBV5-6 with TRBJ2-3; 9 nucleotides match TRBD2. Germline CDR1 SGHDT, CDR2 YYEEEE. The CDR3 loop spans 17 amino acids. With V trimmed by 0 bases and J by 1 base, 6 bases remained unmatched. CDR3 loop: CASSLERRGGGTDTQYF. In DNA, the CDR3 is TGTGCCAGCAGCTTGGAGCGGCGGGGGGGCGGCACAGATACGCAGTATTTT.

The J gene is TRBJ2-1, the V gene TRBV7-8, with 10 bases identical to TRBD2. The length of the CDR3 is 15 residues. Germline CDR1 and CDR2: SGHVS and FQNEAQ. V dropped 7 bases and J dropped 7; count of bases not matched to a gene: 10. CDR3 DNA: TGTGCCAGCACCCTTAGCGGGGGGTCCCTAAATGAGCAGTTCTTC. As protein: CASTLSGGSLNEQFF.

The genes are TRBV27 and TRBJ2-3, with D possibly being TRBD2 (6 bases). The CDR3 covers 17 residues. Per germline, CDR1 MNHEY and CDR2 SMNVEV (reference sequence). V was clipped by 6 bases and J by 6 bases, with 25 bases between them. This chain's CDR3 is CASSAYRRGLPPDTQYF. In nucleotides, the CDR3 is TGTGCCAGCAGCGCATACAGACGGGGACTTCCTCCGGATACGCAGTATTTT.

The chain links TRBV9 to TRBJ1-6; D gene uncertain. This CDR3 region has 15 residues. Trimming left V 1 base short and J 0 bases short, with 5 bases between. The V gene's germline CDR1 is SGDLS and CDR2 YYNGEE. The CDR3 spells CASSVTDSYNSPLHF. The CDR3 DNA reads as TGTGCCAGCAGCGTAACAGACTCCTATAATTCACCCCTCCACTTT.

This clone came up a few times. The chain links TRBV11-3 to TRBJ2-1, with D possibly being TRBD2 (6 bases). The CDR3 sequence is 14 residues long. With 5 bases removed from V and 8 bases from J, the gap between germline ends came to 16 bases. Germline lookup yields CDR1 SGHNT and CDR2 YENEEA. In DNA, the CDR3 is TGTGCCAGCAGCCCCACGGCAGGAGGGCATGAGCAGTTCTTC. The encoded protein is CASSPTAGGHEQFF.

J is TRBJ1-2 and V is TRBV5-1, with 9 bases that match TRBD1. The germline gives CDR1 SGHRS, CDR2 YFSETQ. The CDR3 length is 15 residues. Unmatched junction bases numbered 8, after V lost 4 bases and J lost 4 bases. The CDR3 bases are TGCGCCAGCAGCGGAACAGGGGGCGACAGCTATGGCTACACCTTC. This translates into CASSGTGGDSYGYTF.

The V gene is TRBV21-1, the J gene TRBJ2-7; the D call of TRBD2 is as the table states it, not checked on the DNA. TRBV21-1 is an annotated pseudogene. This CDR3 has 16 residues. Here the CDR3 DNA reads TGTGCCAGCAGCAGGAAGCGGGACCCCAGCTCCTACGAGCAGTACTTC. This gives the protein CASSRKRDPSSYEQYF.

The chain is built from TRBV9 and TRBJ1-2, with D unclear. CDR1 is SGDLS and CDR2 is YYNGEE in the germline V gene. This CDR3 has 13 amino acids. V lost 1 base and J lost 1, with 5 bases in between. This CDR3 is CASSVRVNYGYTF. The DNA for the CDR3 is TGTGCCAGCAGCGTACGAGTTAACTATGGCTACACCTTC.

The chain has TRBV4-1 and TRBJ1-2, with 9 bases that match TRBD1. Germline assignment: CDR1 MGHRA and CDR2 YSYEKL. V lost 3 bases and J lost 4; bases outside the gene matches: 3. The CDR3 has 14 amino acids. The CDR3 spells CASSHPTGGYGYTF. The CDR3 coding sequence is TGCGCCAGCAGCCACCCGACAGGGGGCTATGGCTACACCTTC.

This clone was found once. The chain links TRBV6-5 to TRBJ1-1; maybe TRBD1 (6 bases). Looked up from germline, CDR1 is MNHEY and CDR2 is SVGAGI. This CDR3 is 15 amino acids long. Deletions cut 7 bases from V and 4 bases from J, with 19 bases between. CDR3 sequence reads: CASTNGQTKLTEAFF. CDR3 bases: TGTGCCAGCACCAACGGACAGACCAAGCTCACTGAAGCTTTCTTT.

The chain combines TRBV6-6 with TRBJ1-5, with D unclear. Germline lookup yields CDR1 MNHNY and CDR2 SVGAGI (reference sequence). This CDR3 is built from 14 residues. The V end was cut by 2 bases, the J end by 3 bases, with 8 bases between. This CDR3 reads CASSYNGDNQPQHF. DNA for the CDR3: TGTGCCAGCAGTTACAACGGGGACAATCAGCCCCAGCATTTT.

The V call is TRBV11-1, the J call TRBJ2-1, with a possible D match to TRBD2 (6 bases). Germline V gene sequence: CDR1 SGHAT, CDR2 FQDESV (reference sequence). The CDR3 is made up of 18 amino acids. V was trimmed by 5 bases and J by 6 bases, leaving 26 bases between them. CDR3 residues: CASSRGTPNLVGGNEQFF. Written as DNA, the CDR3 is TGTGCCAGCAGCCGCGGGACTCCAAACCTCGTGGGGGGCAATGAGCAGTTCTTC.

The chain employs TRBV27 and TRBJ2-1, with 12 bases identical to TRBD2. The CDR3 has 16 residues. V lost 4 bases and J lost 7; bases outside the gene matches: 8. Germline CDR1 reads MNHEY; CDR2 reads SMNVEV (reference sequence). The CDR3 spells CASSSISSGGANEQFF. The CDR3 coding sequence is TGTGCCAGCAGTTCGATTTCTAGCGGGGGGGCTAATGAGCAGTTCTTC.

The V call is TRBV11-2, the J call TRBJ2-7, with 9 bases fitting TRBD2. Per the germline V gene, CDR1 is SGHAT and CDR2 is FQNNGV. The CDR3 totals 15 residues. The junction had 7 bases not matched to a gene; V was cut back by 4 bases and J by 3 bases. Written as DNA, the CDR3 is TGTGCCAGCAGCTCCCCACAGCGGGGGGACTACGAGCAGTACTTC. It encodes CASSSPQRGDYEQYF.

The table lists this clone with a count of one. The chain joins TRBV6-1 to TRBJ2-7; D perhaps matches TRBD2 (7 bases). Germline V gene data show CDR1 as MNHNS and CDR2 as SASEGT. This CDR3 is built from 14 residues. The ends were cut back, 7 bases at V and 4 bases at J, with 17 bases in the middle. CDR3 nucleotide sequence: TGTGCCAGCATCCCGAGGGGGGGGATTTACGAGCAGTACTTC. Protein sequence: CASIPRGGIYEQYF.

The J gene is TRBJ2-3, the V gene TRBV7-7, with 9 bases lining up with TRBD1. CDR1 and CDR2 (germline): SSHAT, FNYEAQ (reference sequence). The CDR3 is 15 amino acids. The V gene end was trimmed by 5 bases and the J gene end by 2 bases; junction bases not matched to a gene: 5. The CDR3 here is CASSKGTGNTDTQYF. CDR3 coding DNA: TGTGCCAGCAGCAAAGGGACAGGGAACACAGATACGCAGTATTTT. The entire variable domain, with the rest obtained from reference TRBV7-7 and TRBJ2-3, is as follows: GAGVSQSPRYKVTKRGQDVTLRCDPISSHATLYWYQQALGQGPEFLTYFNYEAQPDKSGLPSDRFSAERPEGSISTLTIQRTEQRDSAMYRCASSKGTGNTDTQYFGPGTRLTVL.

The J gene is TRBJ1-2, the V gene TRBV6-1; D ambiguous. CDR1 MNHNS and CDR2 SASEGT come from the germline V gene. Trimming pared 2 bases from V and 0 bases from J, leaving 16 bases between. The CDR3 covers 17 residues. Written as DNA, the CDR3 is TGTGCCAGCAGTGAAAGGAGCGGAGGGAGCGCTAACTATGGCTACACCTTC. Its translation: CASSERSGGSANYGYTF.

V is TRBV2 and J is TRBJ1-4, with D possibly TRBD1 on 5 matching bases. This CDR3 is 13 amino acids long. Per the germline V gene, CDR1 is SNHLY and CDR2 is FYNNEI. V shed 8 bases and J shed 5 bases, with 12 bases lying between them. CDR3 coding DNA: TGTGCCAGCTGGAGTGGGGGGAATGAAAAACTGTTTTTT. It is translated as CASWSGGNEKLFF. Looking up the rest from reference TRBV2 and TRBJ1-4 gives the full variable domain: EPEVTQTPSHQVTQMGQEVILRCVPISNHLYFYWYRQILGQKVEFLVSFYNNEISEKSEIFDDQFSVERPDGSNFTLKIRSTKLEDSAMYFCASWSGGNEKLFFGSGTQLSVL.

V usage is TRBV27 and J usage is TRBJ1-2; D is possibly TRBD1 (6 bases). Trimming pared 6 bases from V and 5 bases from J, leaving 16 bases between. The CDR3 is made up of 14 amino acids. Germline values: CDR1 MNHEY, CDR2 SMNVEV (reference sequence). DNA of the CDR3: TGTGCCAGCAGCCTCATGGGGGCGGGTTATGGCTACACCTTC. This encodes CASSLMGAGYGYTF.